Shown below are 16 T cell receptor beta chains from a single sample sequenced in a study of a mutant IDH1 vaccine in newly diagnosed glioma. Assay: immunoSEQ multiplex PCR; the TCRdb copy retains only in-frame clones and omits some. The profile shows tens of thousands of clones, roughly 70% of them singletons. As for time point: week 11, during vaccination. In every dose of vaccine, 300 ug of mutant IDH1 20-mer peptide was given alongside topical imiquimod. Antigen specificity for these receptors is unknown. Here the sequenced sample was peripheral blood mononuclear cells (PBMCs), taken from a glioma patient whose treatment included an IDH1 peptide vaccine. The receptors come from a man younger than 30 with glioma. Some clones in this sample may be carry-over from other donors' samples.

The chain joins TRBV5-1 to TRBJ2-3, with TRBD2 matching over 10 bases. CDR1 and CDR2 (germline): SGHRS, YFSETQ. Losses at the gene ends were 4 bases for V and 0 bases for J; bases not matched to a gene: 8. CDR3 size: 17 residues. The CDR3 region is CASSVSGGAVSTDTQYF. The CDR3 DNA reads as TGCGCCAGCAGCGTCAGCGGGGGGGCGGTGAGCACAGATACGCAGTATTTT.

This rearrangement joins TRBV6-5 to TRBJ1-5; the D gene is possibly TRBD1 (6 bases). The CDR3 covers 14 residues. With 6 bases removed from V and 9 bases from J, the gap between germline ends came to 18 bases. Germline values: CDR1 MNHEY, CDR2 SVGAGI. The CDR3 DNA reads TGTGCCAGCAGCCCCCGCCAGGGGAGGGGGCCCCAGCATTTT. Encoded protein: CASSPRQGRGPQHF.

This clone showed up just a few times. The chain has TRBV5-8 and TRBJ1-1; possibly TRBD1 for D (5 bases). Between the trimmed V and J ends, which lost 0 bases and 1 base, there was a span of 7 bases. CDR3 size: 14 residues. Germline V lookup: CDR1 SGHTS, CDR2 YDEGEE. The CDR3 protein is CASSLAGRNTEAFF. The CDR3 DNA is TGTGCCAGCAGCTTGGCGGGACGGAACACTGAAGCTTTCTTT. The variable domain in full, completed from reference TRBV5-8 and TRBJ1-1, reads EAGVTQSPTHLIKTRGQQATLRCSPISGHTSVYWYQQALGLGLQFLLWYDEGEERNRGNFPPRFSGRQFPNYSSELNVNALELEDSALYLCASSLAGRNTEAFFGQGTRLTVV.

This clone was seen only a few times. The rearrangement joins TRBV5-4 to TRBJ1-4; 8 bases are a match to TRBD1. The CDR3 consists of 17 residues. V dropped 4 bases and J dropped 4; count of bases not matched to a gene: 12. Germline V lookup: CDR1 SGHNT, CDR2 YYREEE (reference sequence). The CDR3 spells CASSPDRGEPHNEKLFF. The CDR3 DNA reads TGTGCCAGCAGCCCCGACAGGGGAGAGCCTCATAATGAAAAACTGTTTTTT.

The rearrangement uses TRBV5-1 and TRBJ2-2; D might be TRBD2 (5 bases). The V and J ends lost 3 bases and 2 bases respectively, with 11 bases between them. In germline, CDR1 is SGHRS, CDR2 YFSETQ. The CDR3 runs 15 residues. CDR3 sequence (DNA): TGCGCCAGCAGCTCCTGGACTGTAAACACCGGGGAGCTGTTTTTT. This translates into CASSSWTVNTGELFF. Filled out from reference TRBV5-1 and TRBJ2-2, the complete variable domain reads KAGVTQTPRYLIKTRGQQVTLSCSPISGHRSVSWYQQTPGQGLQFLFEYFSETQRNKGNFPGRFSGRQFSNSRSEMNVSTLELGDSALYLCASSSWTVNTGELFFGEGSRLTVL.

The chain's CDR3 is CASTSGLWGGELFF. The CDR3 DNA sequence: TGCGCCAGCACCTCGGGACTCTGGGGCGGGGAGCTGTTTTTT. The J gene is TRBJ2-2, the V gene TRBV5-1; a possible D gene is TRBD2 (6 bases). Trimming removed 6 bases at V and 7 bases at J, with 16 bases between. Germline-derived CDR1 and CDR2 are SGHRS and YFSETQ. This CDR3 has 14 residues.

This clone turned up a few times. This chain links TRBV29-1 with TRBJ1-1, with 8 nucleotides matching TRBD1. Germline V lookup: CDR1 SQVTM, CDR2 ANQGSEA. This CDR3 has 13 residues. Trimming removed 3 bases from V and 5 bases from J; junction bases left unmatched: 5. The CDR3 loop is CSVDRGLGTEAFF. Here the CDR3 DNA reads TGCAGCGTTGACAGGGGGCTCGGAACTGAAGCTTTCTTT.

This chain links TRBV7-9 with TRBJ2-7, with TRBD1 matching over 7 bases. The germline gives CDR1 SEHNR, CDR2 FQNEAQ (reference sequence). This CDR3 has 16 amino acids. V lost 5 bases, J lost 3 bases, and 13 bases stayed unmatched. The CDR3 is CASSTLPGTAIYEQYF. The DNA for the CDR3 is TGTGCCAGCAGCACACTTCCCGGGACAGCCATCTACGAGCAGTACTTC.

In DNA, the CDR3 is TGTGCCAGTAGTAGACATGAGGCGGCGGGCGGGGAGCTGTTTTTT. Translated: CASSRHEAAGGELFF. The V gene is TRBV19, the J gene TRBJ2-2; D is perhaps TRBD2 (5 bases). The CDR3 is made up of 15 amino acids. In germline, CDR1 is LNHDA, CDR2 SQIVND (reference sequence). Trimming removed 4 bases at V and 7 bases at J, with 16 bases between.

The gene calls are TRBV15 and TRBJ1-1; 11 nucleotides agree with TRBD1. V gave up 4 bases and J gave up 6 bases; unmatched junction bases: 10. Germline CDR1 is LNHNV and CDR2 is YYDKDF (reference sequence). The CDR3 is 16 residues long. The CDR3 coding sequence is TGTGCCACCAGCACGGGGGTCGGACAGGGGGCATCTGAAGCTTTCTTT. This sequence encodes CATSTGVGQGASEAFF.

By sample fraction, this clone is medium-sized. CDR3 nucleotides: TGTGCCAGCAGCTTGTTCGGGTCAGGGGGGAACACTGAAGCTTTCTTT. The encoded protein is CASSLFGSGGNTEAFF. The V call is TRBV5-6, the J call TRBJ1-1; TRBD1 matches 7 bases. With V trimmed by 1 base and J by 1 base, 7 bases remained unmatched. This CDR3 has 16 residues. CDR1 is SGHDT, CDR2 YYEEEE, per germline. Variable domain in full (rest from reference TRBV5-6 and TRBJ1-1): DAGVTQSPTHLIKTRGQQVTLRCSPKSGHDTVSWYQQALGQGPQFIFQYYEEEERQRGNFPDRFSGHQFPNYSSELNVNALLLGDSALYLCASSLFGSGGNTEAFFGQGTRLTVV.

In its sample, this clone was seen a few times. This chain links TRBV14 with TRBJ1-2, with D unclear. This CDR3 has 14 residues. Germline CDR1 reads SGHDN; CDR2 reads FVKESK. The V end was cut by 1 base, the J end by 0 bases, with 6 bases between. The CDR3 sequence is CASSQVSTNYGYTF. Written as DNA, the CDR3 is TGTGCCAGCAGCCAAGTTTCGACTAACTATGGCTACACCTTC.

The V and J genes are TRBV7-9 and TRBJ2-7; TRBD2 matches at 15 bases. V was pared by 4 bases and J by 3 bases, with 10 bases of the junction left unmatched. Germline CDR1 is SEHNR and CDR2 is FQNEAQ (reference sequence). The CDR3 extends over 18 amino acids. CDR3 sequence reads: CASSWVEGTSGGYYEQYF. The CDR3 DNA follows: TGTGCCAGCAGCTGGGTCGAGGGGACTAGCGGGGGGTACTACGAGCAGTACTTC.

V and J are TRBV25-1 and TRBJ2-1; the D call may be TRBD1 or TRBD2 (6 bases each). CDR1 is MGHDK, CDR2 SYGVNS, per germline. The CDR3 extends over 13 amino acids. The germline V and J ends were trimmed by 4 bases and 12 bases, with 16 bases remaining between them. The CDR3 reads CASSGLGGGMQFF. In nucleotides, the CDR3 is TGTGCCAGCAGTGGGTTGGGGGGCGGGATGCAGTTCTTC.

This clone was detected a few times. This chain uses TRBV4-3 with TRBJ1-4; D is perhaps TRBD1 (5 bases). Trimming shortened V by 0 bases and J by 6 bases, and 11 bases separated the two germline ends. CDR1 is LGHNA, CDR2 YSLEER, per germline. This CDR3 is 15 amino acids long. Here the CDR3 DNA reads TGCGCCAGCAGCCAAGATGAGTCGGGGCATGAAAAACTGTTTTTT. Protein sequence: CASSQDESGHEKLFF.

J is TRBJ1-1 and V is TRBV30; D gene ambiguous. Germline V gene lookup returns CDR1 GTSNPN and CDR2 SVGIG (reference sequence). Trimming pared 0 bases from V and 2 bases from J, leaving 7 bases between. CDR3 size: 13 residues. CDR3 nucleotide sequence: TGTGCCTGGAGTGTACCGGGAAACACTGAAGCTTTCTTT. It specifies CAWSVPGNTEAFF.